This T cell receptor (beta chain) was found in a study of CD8+ T cells in alopecia areata. This clone was detected once. Antigen: not known. RNA extraction was followed by reverse transcription into cDNA, which acted as the sequencing template. Only in-frame clones appear in the TCRdb table, and some are missing; sequencing was by immunoSEQ multiplex PCR. The sample has 110,000 or so clones; about 60% are singletons. Study-wide points: Clarity of TCR sharing across patients fell short of that in mice, possibly HLA-related.

CDR3 length: 16 residues. Germline V gene lookup returns CDR1 SGHAT and CDR2 FQNNGV. V dropped 5 bases and J dropped 11; count of bases not matched to a gene: 11. This sequence was found in a human donor in good health. The source material was CD4+ T cells sorted from blood. The chain uses TRBV11-2 and TRBJ1-6; 11 bases fit TRBD1. CDR3 in amino acids: CASSPSDRGRWTPLHF. CDR3 sequence (DNA): TGTGCCAGCAGCCCGTCGGACAGGGGGCGATGGACACCCCTCCACTTT.